Presented here are 20 T cell receptor beta chains from one specimen sequenced in a study of T cell repertoires in cytomegalovirus infection. One entry per CDR3 protein results from TCRdb running MiXCR on the reads. The table records about 320,000 distinct CDR3 sequences, approximately 9.5% of them present only once. Specimen: PBMCs. Receptors originate from a human donor in good health (CMV status not recorded). Some clones in this sample may be carry-over from other donors' samples.

This clonotype was counted at least ten times. The chain links TRBV20-1 to TRBJ1-2, with a weak D call TRBD1 (6 bases). The CDR3 totals 17 residues. Trimming removed 0 bases at V and 6 bases at J, with 23 bases between. Germline values: CDR1 DFQATT, CDR2 SNEGSKA (reference sequence). Here the CDR3 reads CSARDVGIQGFRHGYTF. The CDR3 DNA reads as TGCAGTGCTAGAGACGTAGGAATACAGGGATTTCGCCATGGCTACACCTTC.

This clonotype was seen a few times. This chain joins TRBV6-2 or TRBV6-3 and TRBJ2-1; TRBD2 matches 9 bases. The CDR3 is 15 residues long. Trimming at V came to 2 bases and at J to 3 bases, leaving 2 bases not matched to a gene. Per germline, CDR1 MNHEY and CDR2 SVGEGT. Here the CDR3 reads CASSYRTSDYNEQFF. DNA of the CDR3: TGTGCCAGCAGTTACCGGACTAGCGACTACAATGAGCAGTTCTTC.

This clonotype was seen at least ten times. CDR3 protein: CASGSQRTGGNTGELFF. CDR3 DNA: TGTGCTAGTGGTTCGCAAAGGACAGGGGGCAACACCGGGGAGCTGTTTTTT. The V and J genes are TRBV12-5 and TRBJ2-2, with 11 bases lining up with TRBD1. The CDR3 contains 17 residues. Germline loops: CDR1 LGHNT, CDR2 FRNRAP. Trimming took 4 bases from V and 2 from J; bases not matched to a gene: 6.

This clonotype appeared a few times. The chain links TRBV12-5 to TRBJ1-2, with a tentative D call TRBD1 (5 bases). V dropped 3 bases and J dropped 8 bases, with 16 bases sitting between them. Germline V gene data show CDR1 as LGHNT and CDR2 as FRNRAP. This CDR3 is 14 amino acids long. The CDR3: CASGLGEGRIGYTF. CDR3 sequence (DNA): TGTGCTAGTGGTTTAGGTGAGGGGAGGATCGGCTACACCTTC.

Many counts were recorded for this clonotype. The rearrangement links TRBV4-3 to TRBJ2-1, with 11 bases identical to TRBD2. Germline-derived CDR1 and CDR2 are LGHNA and YSLEER. The trim removed 2 bases at V and 2 bases at J, leaving 2 bases unmatched. The CDR3 length is 16 residues. DNA of the CDR3: TGCGCCAGCAGCCAAACTAGCGGGAGACCCTACAATGAGCAGTTCTTC. The encoded protein is CASSQTSGRPYNEQFF.

This clonotype was observed many times. The genes are TRBV7-6 and TRBJ2-5; D not certain. This CDR3 is 13 amino acids long. Germline lookup yields CDR1 SGHVS and CDR2 FNYEAQ. V gave up 2 bases and J gave up 5 bases, with 9 bases separating them. The CDR3 DNA reads as TGTGCCAGCAGCTTACAGGCCCCCGAGACCCAGTACTTC. This codes for CASSLQAPETQYF.

This clonotype was recorded only once. This CDR3 is CASSESPGLNTEAFF. CDR3 DNA: TGCGCCAGCAGTGAGAGTCCAGGGCTGAACACTGAAGCTTTCTTT. The V and J genes are TRBV10-2 and TRBJ1-1; perhaps TRBD1 as D (5 bases). This CDR3 has 15 amino acids. CDR1 WSHSY and CDR2 SAAADI come from the germline V gene. Trimming took off 2 bases at V and 0 bases at J, with 10 bases between the two ends.

This clonotype was counted between two and nine times. This chain connects TRBV27 to TRBJ1-5, with TRBD1 identical over 9 bases. V was pared by 5 bases and J by 0 bases, with 8 bases of the junction left unmatched. The CDR3 covers 17 residues. Germline V gives CDR1 MNHEY, CDR2 SMNVEV (reference sequence). The DNA of the CDR3 is TGTGCCAGCAGTCCCGGGACAGGGAGGTTTAGCAATCAGCCCCAGCATTTT. It translates to CASSPGTGRFSNQPQHF.

The chain joins TRBV6-1 to TRBJ1-1; D is ambiguous. Looked up from germline, CDR1 is MNHNS and CDR2 is SASEGT. The CDR3 is 15 amino acids. With 1 base removed from V and 1 base from J, the gap between germline ends came to 10 bases. The CDR3 DNA reads TGTGCCAGCAGTGAAGTCTCGGCGGGGAACACTGAAGCTTTCTTT. This codes for CASSEVSAGNTEAFF.

In this sample, this clonotype turned up a few times. The chain has TRBV19 and TRBJ2-2; D not resolved. This CDR3 spans 13 amino acids. Germline V gene data show CDR1 as LNHDA and CDR2 as SQIVND (reference sequence). Trimming took off 6 bases at V and 7 bases at J, with 12 bases between the two ends. The CDR3 bases are TGTGCCAGTAGCCTACAGATGGGCGGGGAGCTGTTTTTT. Its protein is CASSLQMGGELFF.

The table lists this clonotype with many counts. The gene calls are TRBV27 and TRBJ1-1; D is ambiguous. Trimming removed 6 bases from V and 1 base from J, with 9 bases in between. The CDR3 has 13 amino acids. From germline, CDR1 is MNHEY and CDR2 SMNVEV (reference sequence). This chain's CDR3 is CASRPTQNTEAFF. The CDR3 DNA sequence: TGTGCCAGCAGACCTACACAGAACACTGAAGCTTTCTTT.

This clonotype came up a few times. The chain is built from TRBV27 and TRBJ1-1; D gene ambiguous. Germline V gene lookup returns CDR1 MNHEY and CDR2 SMNVEV (reference sequence). The V gene lost 2 bases and the J gene lost 5 bases, with 15 bases spanning the gap. This CDR3 region has 15 residues. CDR3 in amino acids: CASSLRRFSGTEAFF. Here the CDR3 DNA reads TGTGCCAGCAGTTTACGGCGATTCTCTGGGACTGAAGCTTTCTTT.

This clonotype came up once. It may be a read error: a sequence one base away is much more abundant. This sequence joins TRBV12-3 or TRBV12-4 and TRBJ1-5; the D is unclear. There are 14 residues in the CDR3. The CDR3 DNA is TGTGCCAGCAGTCACGACTTCGGCAATCAGCCCCAGCCTTTT. Its translation is CASSHDFGNQPQPF.

The rearrangement joins TRBV6-5 to TRBJ1-4, with 8 bases lining up with TRBD1. The germline V gene encodes CDR1 MNHEY and CDR2 SVGAGI. CDR3 length: 15 amino acids. V gave up 2 bases and J gave up 8 bases; unmatched junction bases: 7. CDR3 coding DNA: TGTGCCAGCAGTTACGGGGACAGGCGAACGGAAAAACTGTTTTTT. Its translation is CASSYGDRRTEKLFF.

This chain connects TRBV27 to TRBJ1-4, with D hard to call. Germline-derived CDR1 and CDR2 are MNHEY and SMNVEV (reference sequence). The ends were cut back, 6 bases at V and 4 bases at J, with 12 bases in the middle. The CDR3 runs to 14 residues. This chain's CDR3 is CASRPVTVNEKLFF. As DNA, the CDR3 is TGTGCCAGCAGGCCGGTCACCGTTAATGAAAAACTGTTTTTT. The full variable domain, with the rest looked up from reference TRBV27 and TRBJ1-4, is EAQVTQNPRYLITVTGKKLTVTCSQNMNHEYMSWYRQDPGLGLRQIYYSMNVEVTDKGDVPEGYKVSRKEKRNFPLILESPSPNQTSLYFCASRPVTVNEKLFFGSGTQLSVL.

The chain carries TRBV11-2 and TRBJ2-3; D might be TRBD2 (5 bases). Germline-derived CDR1 and CDR2 are SGHAT and FQNNGV. V was clipped by 5 bases and J by 4 bases, with 13 bases between them. The CDR3 consists of 14 residues. CDR3 DNA: TGTGCCAGCAGCGCCGGGGTGTACGCAGATACGCAGTATTTT. Translating it yields CASSAGVYADTQYF. The full variable domain, completed using reference TRBV11-2 and TRBJ2-3, is EAGVAQSPRYKIIEKRQSVAFWCNPISGHATLYWYQQILGQGPKLLIQFQNNGVVDDSQLPKDRFSAERLKGVDSTLKIQPAKLEDSAVYLCASSAGVYADTQYFGPGTRLTVL.

In regard to this clonotype: A much larger clone differs by one base, so this may be a read error. This rearrangement joins TRBV2 to TRBJ2-7, with TRBD2 matching 8 bases. CDR1 SNHLY and CDR2 FYNNEI come from the germline V gene. There are 14 residues in the CDR3. CDR3 sequence: CASSPGTRLYVQYF. DNA of the CDR3: TGTGCCAGCAGTCCCGGGACTAGGCTTTACGTGCAGTACTTC.

The J gene is TRBJ2-7, the V gene TRBV5-1, with TRBD1 identical over 8 bases. With V trimmed by 3 bases and J by 1 base, 3 bases remained unmatched. Germline V CDR1 and CDR2: SGHRS, YFSETQ. This CDR3 has 14 residues. The CDR3 spells CASSWTGLSYEQYF. CDR3 coding DNA: TGCGCCAGCAGCTGGACAGGGTTGTCCTACGAGCAGTACTTC. The full variable domain, completed using reference TRBV5-1 and TRBJ2-7, is KAGVTQTPRYLIKTRGQQVTLSCSPISGHRSVSWYQQTPGQGLQFLFEYFSETQRNKGNFPGRFSGRQFSNSRSEMNVSTLELGDSALYLCASSWTGLSYEQYFGPGTRLTVT.

This chain links TRBV11-2 with TRBJ1-3; tentative D call: TRBD1 (6 bases). Trimming left V 4 bases short and J 4 bases short, with 14 bases between. Germline CDR1 is SGHAT and CDR2 is FQNNGV. There are 15 residues in the CDR3. CDR3 amino acids: CASSSTGIFGNTIYF. Here the CDR3 DNA reads TGTGCCAGCAGCTCCACAGGGATCTTCGGAAACACCATATATTTT.

This clonotype was seen ten or more times. The CDR3 sequence is CASSWTSGILEQFF. The CDR3 DNA reads as TGTGCCAGCAGTTGGACTAGCGGGATCTTGGAGCAGTTCTTC. This chain uses TRBV27 with TRBJ2-1; TRBD2 agrees at 12 bases. The V gene end was trimmed by 4 bases and the J gene end by 10 bases; junction bases not matched to a gene: 5. The CDR3 is 14 residues long. Germline V gene sequence: CDR1 MNHEY, CDR2 SMNVEV (reference sequence).